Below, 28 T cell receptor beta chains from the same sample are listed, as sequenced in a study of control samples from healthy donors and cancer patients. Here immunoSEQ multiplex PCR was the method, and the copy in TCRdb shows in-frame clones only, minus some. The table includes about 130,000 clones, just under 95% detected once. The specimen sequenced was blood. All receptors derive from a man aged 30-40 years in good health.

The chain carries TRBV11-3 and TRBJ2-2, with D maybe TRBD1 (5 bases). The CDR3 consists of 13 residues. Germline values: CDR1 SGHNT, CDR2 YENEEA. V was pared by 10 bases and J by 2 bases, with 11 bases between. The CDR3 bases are TGTGCCACCCAAGACAGAAACACCGGGGAGCTGTTTTTT. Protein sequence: CATQDRNTGELFF.

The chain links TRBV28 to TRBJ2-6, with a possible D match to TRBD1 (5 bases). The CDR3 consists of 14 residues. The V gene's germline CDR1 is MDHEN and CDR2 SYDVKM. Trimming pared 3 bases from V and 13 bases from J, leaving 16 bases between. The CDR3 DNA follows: TGTGCCAGCAGTTTCTCCCAGGGTGCAAAAGTCCTGACTTTC. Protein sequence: CASSFSQGAKVLTF.

This CDR3 reads CAIMASGASDTQYF. CDR3 bases: TGTGCCATCATGGCTAGCGGGGCCTCAGATACGCAGTATTTT. The chain combines TRBV10-3 with TRBJ2-3; 9 bases are a match to TRBD2. CDR3 length equals 14 residues. CDR1 is ENHRY and CDR2 is SYGVKD in the germline V gene. V shed 7 bases, J shed 4 bases, and the junction held 6 bases outside the gene matches.

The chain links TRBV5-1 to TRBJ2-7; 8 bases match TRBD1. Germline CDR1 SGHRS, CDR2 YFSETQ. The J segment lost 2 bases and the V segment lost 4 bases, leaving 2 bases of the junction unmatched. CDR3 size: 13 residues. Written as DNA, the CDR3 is TGCGCCAGCAGCGAGACAGGGGCCTACGAGCAGTACTTC. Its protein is CASSETGAYEQYF. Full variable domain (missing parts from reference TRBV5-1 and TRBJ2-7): KAGVTQTPRYLIKTRGQQVTLSCSPISGHRSVSWYQQTPGQGLQFLFEYFSETQRNKGNFPGRFSGRQFSNSRSEMNVSTLELGDSALYLCASSETGAYEQYFGPGTRLTVT.

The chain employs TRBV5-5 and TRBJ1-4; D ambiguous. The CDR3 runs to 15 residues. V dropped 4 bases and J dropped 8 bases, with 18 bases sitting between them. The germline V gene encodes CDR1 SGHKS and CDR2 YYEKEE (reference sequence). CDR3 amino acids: CASSLPPGRTEKLFF. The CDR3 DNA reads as TGTGCCAGCAGCCTCCCACCCGGCAGGACCGAAAAACTGTTTTTT.

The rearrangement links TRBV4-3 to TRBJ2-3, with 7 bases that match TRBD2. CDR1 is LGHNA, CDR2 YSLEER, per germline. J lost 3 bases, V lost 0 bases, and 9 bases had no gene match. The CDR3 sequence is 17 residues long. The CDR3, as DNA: TGCGCCAGCAGCCAAGATCTCCAGGGAGGGAGAACAGATACGCAGTATTTT. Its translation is CASSQDLQGGRTDTQYF.

As DNA, the CDR3 is TGCGCCAGCAGCCAAGTCTGGGGACAAGCCCAAGCTTTCTTT. Amino acid sequence: CASSQVWGQAQAFF. The V and J genes are TRBV4-3 and TRBJ1-1; possibly TRBD1 for D (6 bases). The ends were cut back, 1 base at V and 9 bases at J, with 15 bases in the middle. The CDR3 length is 14 residues. Looked up from germline, CDR1 is LGHNA and CDR2 is YSLEER.

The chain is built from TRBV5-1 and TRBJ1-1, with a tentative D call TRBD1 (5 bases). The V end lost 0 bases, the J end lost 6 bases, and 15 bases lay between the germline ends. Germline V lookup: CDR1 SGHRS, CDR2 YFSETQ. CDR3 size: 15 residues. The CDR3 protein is CASSLVPGTLPEAFF. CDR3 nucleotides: TGCGCCAGCAGCTTGGTACCGGGGACGCTTCCTGAAGCTTTCTTT.

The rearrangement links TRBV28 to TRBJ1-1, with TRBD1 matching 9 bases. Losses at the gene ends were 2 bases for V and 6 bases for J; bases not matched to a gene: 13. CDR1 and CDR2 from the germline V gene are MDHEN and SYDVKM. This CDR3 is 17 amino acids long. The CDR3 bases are TGTGCCAGCAGTTTACCCCCGCAAACAGGGGGCAGGGCTGAAGCTTTCTTT. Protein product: CASSLPPQTGGRAEAFF.

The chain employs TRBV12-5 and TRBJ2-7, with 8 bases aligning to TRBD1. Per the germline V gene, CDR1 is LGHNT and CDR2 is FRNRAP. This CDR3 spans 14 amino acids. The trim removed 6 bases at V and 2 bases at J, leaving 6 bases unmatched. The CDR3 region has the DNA TGTGCTAGTGGCTTCGGACAGGGACCCTACGAGCAGTACTTC. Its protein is CASGFGQGPYEQYF.

CDR3 residues: CASSSTRRDRGHGYTF. CDR3 in DNA: TGTGCCAGCAGCTCAACCCGCCGGGACAGGGGCCATGGCTACACCTTC. The chain has TRBV11-2 and TRBJ1-2, with TRBD1 matching over 10 bases. This CDR3 region has 16 residues. Looked up from germline, CDR1 is SGHAT and CDR2 is FQNNGV. Trimming removed 4 bases from V and 6 bases from J; junction bases left unmatched: 11.

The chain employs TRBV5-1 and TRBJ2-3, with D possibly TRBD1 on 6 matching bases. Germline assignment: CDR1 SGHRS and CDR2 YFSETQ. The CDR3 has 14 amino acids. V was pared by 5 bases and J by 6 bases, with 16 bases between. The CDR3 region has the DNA TGCGCCAGCAGTCGAGGGGGTACGTTGGATACGCAGTATTTT. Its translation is CASSRGGTLDTQYF. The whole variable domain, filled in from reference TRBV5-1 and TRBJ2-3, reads KAGVTQTPRYLIKTRGQQVTLSCSPISGHRSVSWYQQTPGQGLQFLFEYFSETQRNKGNFPGRFSGRQFSNSRSEMNVSTLELGDSALYLCASSRGGTLDTQYFGPGTRLTVL.

CDR3 coding DNA: TGTGCCAGCAGTCTGGACAGGGTTAATCAGCCCCAGCATTTT. The encoded protein is CASSLDRVNQPQHF. The J gene is TRBJ1-5, the V gene TRBV27, with 8 nucleotides matching TRBD1. Germline-derived CDR1 and CDR2 are MNHEY and SMNVEV (reference sequence). The CDR3 totals 14 residues. After removal of 5 bases from V and 4 bases from J, the junction contained 4 bases not matched to a gene.

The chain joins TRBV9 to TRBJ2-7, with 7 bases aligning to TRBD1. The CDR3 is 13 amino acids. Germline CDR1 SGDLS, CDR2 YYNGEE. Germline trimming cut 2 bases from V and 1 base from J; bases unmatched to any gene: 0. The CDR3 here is CASSVGQSYEQYF. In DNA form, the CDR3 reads TGTGCCAGCAGCGTGGGACAGTCCTACGAGCAGTACTTC.

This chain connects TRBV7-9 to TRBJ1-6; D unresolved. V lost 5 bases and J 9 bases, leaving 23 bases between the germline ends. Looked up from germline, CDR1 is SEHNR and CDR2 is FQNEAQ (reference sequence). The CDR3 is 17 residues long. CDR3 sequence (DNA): TGTGCCAGCAGCCGTCTGTTTCGGGGATTAGTAATTTCACCCCTCCACTTT. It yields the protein CASSRLFRGLVISPLHF.

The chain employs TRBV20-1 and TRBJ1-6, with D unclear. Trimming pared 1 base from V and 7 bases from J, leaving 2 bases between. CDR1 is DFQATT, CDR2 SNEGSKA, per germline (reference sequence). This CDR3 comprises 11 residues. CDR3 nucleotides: TGCAGTGCTAGAGGCAATTCACCCCTCCACTTT. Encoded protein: CSARGNSPLHF.

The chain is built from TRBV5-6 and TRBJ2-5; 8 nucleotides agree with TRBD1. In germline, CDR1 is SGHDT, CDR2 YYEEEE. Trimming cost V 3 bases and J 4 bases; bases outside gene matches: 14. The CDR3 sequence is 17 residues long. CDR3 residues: CASSSGTGRFDRETQYF. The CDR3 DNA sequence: TGTGCCAGCAGCTCCGGGACAGGACGGTTCGACAGAGAGACCCAGTACTTC.

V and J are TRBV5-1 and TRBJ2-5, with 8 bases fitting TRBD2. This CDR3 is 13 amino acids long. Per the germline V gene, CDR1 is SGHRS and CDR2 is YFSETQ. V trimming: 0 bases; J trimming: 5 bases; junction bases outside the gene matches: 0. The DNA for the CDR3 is TGCGCCAGCAGCTTGGCGGGGGGGGAGACCCAGTACTTC. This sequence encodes CASSLAGGETQYF.

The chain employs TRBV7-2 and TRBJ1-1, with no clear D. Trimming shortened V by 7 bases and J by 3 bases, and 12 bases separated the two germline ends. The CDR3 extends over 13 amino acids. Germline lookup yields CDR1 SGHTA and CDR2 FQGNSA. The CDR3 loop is CASTSGFYTEAFF. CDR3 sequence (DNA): TGTGCCAGCACCTCCGGTTTTTACACTGAAGCTTTCTTT. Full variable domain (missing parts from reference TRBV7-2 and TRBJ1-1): GAGVSQSPSNKVTEKGKDVELRCDPISGHTALYWYRQSLGQGLEFLIYFQGNSAPDKSGLPSDRFSAERTGGSVSTLTIQRTQQEDSAVYLCASTSGFYTEAFFGQGTRLTVV.

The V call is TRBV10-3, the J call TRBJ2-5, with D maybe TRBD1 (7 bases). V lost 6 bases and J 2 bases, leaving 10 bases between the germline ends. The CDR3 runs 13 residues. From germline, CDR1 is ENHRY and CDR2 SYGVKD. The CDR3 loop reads CAISGGQQETQYF. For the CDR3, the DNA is TGTGCCATCAGCGGGGGACAGCAAGAGACCCAGTACTTC.

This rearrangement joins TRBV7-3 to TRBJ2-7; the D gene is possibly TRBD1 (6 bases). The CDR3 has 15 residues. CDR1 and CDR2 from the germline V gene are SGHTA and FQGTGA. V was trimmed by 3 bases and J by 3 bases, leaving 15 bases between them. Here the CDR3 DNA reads TGTGCCAGCAGCTTCGTTCCAGGGGTGGTCTACGAGCAGTACTTC. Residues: CASSFVPGVVYEQYF.

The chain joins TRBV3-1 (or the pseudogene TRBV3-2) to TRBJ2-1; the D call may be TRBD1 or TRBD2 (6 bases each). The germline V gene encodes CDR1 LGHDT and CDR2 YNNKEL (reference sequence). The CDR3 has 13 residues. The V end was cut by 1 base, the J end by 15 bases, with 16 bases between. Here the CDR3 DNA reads TGTGCCAGCAGCCAAGGTGGGGGGACACGGGGGTTCTTC. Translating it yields CASSQGGGTRGFF.

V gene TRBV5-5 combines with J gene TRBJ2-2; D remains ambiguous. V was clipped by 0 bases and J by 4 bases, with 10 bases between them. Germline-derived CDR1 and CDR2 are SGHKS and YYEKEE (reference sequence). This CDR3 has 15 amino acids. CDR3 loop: CASSLVQELTGELFF. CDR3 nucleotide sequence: TGTGCCAGCAGCTTGGTTCAGGAGCTCACCGGGGAGCTGTTTTTT.

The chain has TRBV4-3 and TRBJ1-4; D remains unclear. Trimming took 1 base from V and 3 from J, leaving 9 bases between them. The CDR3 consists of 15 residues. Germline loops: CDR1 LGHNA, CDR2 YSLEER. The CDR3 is CASSQVREPNEKLFF. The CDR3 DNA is TGCGCCAGCAGCCAAGTACGGGAGCCTAATGAAAAACTGTTTTTT.

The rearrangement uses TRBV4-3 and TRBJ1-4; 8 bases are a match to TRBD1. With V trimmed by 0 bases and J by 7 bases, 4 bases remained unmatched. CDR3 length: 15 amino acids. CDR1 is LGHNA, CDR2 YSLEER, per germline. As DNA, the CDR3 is TGCGCCAGCAGCCAAGAAACAGGGGGTGGTGAAAAACTGTTTTTT. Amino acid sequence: CASSQETGGGEKLFF.

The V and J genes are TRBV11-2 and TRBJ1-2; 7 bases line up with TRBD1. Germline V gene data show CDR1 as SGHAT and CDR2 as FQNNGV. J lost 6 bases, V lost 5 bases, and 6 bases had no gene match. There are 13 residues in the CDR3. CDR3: CASSGLTGDGYTF. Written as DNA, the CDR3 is TGTGCCAGCAGCGGACTAACAGGGGATGGCTACACCTTC. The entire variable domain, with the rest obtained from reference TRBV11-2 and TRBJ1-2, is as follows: EAGVAQSPRYKIIEKRQSVAFWCNPISGHATLYWYQQILGQGPKLLIQFQNNGVVDDSQLPKDRFSAERLKGVDSTLKIQPAKLEDSAVYLCASSGLTGDGYTFGSGTRLTVV.

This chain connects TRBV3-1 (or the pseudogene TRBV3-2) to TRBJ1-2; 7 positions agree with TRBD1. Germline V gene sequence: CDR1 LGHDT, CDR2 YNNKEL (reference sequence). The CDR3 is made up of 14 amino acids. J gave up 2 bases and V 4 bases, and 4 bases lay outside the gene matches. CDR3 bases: TGTGCCAGCAGCCCCAGGGGGGTGAACTATGGCTACACCTTC. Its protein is CASSPRGVNYGYTF.

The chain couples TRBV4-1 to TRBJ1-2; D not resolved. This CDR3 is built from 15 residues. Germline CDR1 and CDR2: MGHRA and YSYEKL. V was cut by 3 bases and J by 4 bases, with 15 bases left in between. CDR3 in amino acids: CASSHLEGRSYGYTF. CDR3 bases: TGCGCCAGCAGCCATCTTGAGGGAAGGAGCTATGGCTACACCTTC.